Listed here are 3 T cell receptor beta chains from one sample, sequenced in a study of cytomegalovirus exposure and HLA in healthy donors. Using immunoSEQ multiplex PCR, the repertoire was profiled, and TCRdb retains in-frame clones only, with some absent. Of 150,000 to 170,000 clones listed, roughly 84% were seen once; the top ten hold around 2.1%. What was sequenced was PBMCs. The receptor source for this set is a human donor in good health.

This rearrangement joins TRBV29-1 to TRBJ2-1; D unclear. The CDR3 contains 11 residues. Trimming took 5 bases from V and 2 from J, leaving 4 bases between them. In germline, CDR1 is SQVTM, CDR2 ANQGSEA. CDR3 residues: CSVSPYNEQFF. The CDR3 DNA reads as TGCAGCGTTAGCCCCTACAATGAGCAGTTCTTC.

The V gene is TRBV6-1, the J gene TRBJ1-2; no definite D call. The V end was cut by 4 bases, the J end by 2 bases, with 17 bases between. Looked up from germline, CDR1 is MNHNS and CDR2 is SASEGT. This CDR3 comprises 16 residues. This chain's CDR3 is CASSGGARSSNYGYTF. CDR3 bases: TGTGCCAGCAGTGGGGGAGCGCGGTCCTCCAACTATGGCTACACCTTC.

This chain joins TRBV5-1 and TRBJ2-3; 7 positions agree with TRBD2. The trim removed 6 bases at V and 0 bases at J, leaving 4 bases unmatched. Germline V lookup: CDR1 SGHRS, CDR2 YFSETQ. This CDR3 has 14 amino acids. CDR3 sequence reads: CASTPSGSTDTQYF. DNA for the CDR3: TGCGCCAGCACCCCTAGCGGCAGCACAGATACGCAGTATTTT.